The text below deals with one T cell receptor (beta chain). What antigen it recognizes has not been identified. No base quality values were provided; no much bigger clone lies one nucleotide off. These data come from a study of T cell changes during pregnancy in multiple sclerosis (dated by TCRdb to between 2018 and 2020). Describing the broader study: The study looked at changes in the T cell repertoire across pregnancy in women with multiple sclerosis.

Library preparation used the immunoSEQ multiplex PCR assay. TCRdb's version of the immuneACCESS table is confined to in-frame rearrangements and falls short of the full clone set. An unresolved V gene accounts for under half of the shortfall where checked; the remainder is of unknown origin. The sample profile shows 42,000 or so clones; around 90% of them were found once. Jointly, the top ten make up about 9% of the sample. The cysteine opens and the phenylalanine closes a CDR3 of 14 amino acids. The only DNA kept is the CDR3, 42 bases in frame from the first base. V is pared back by 6 bases and J by 1 base, with 12 bases lying between the germline termini. Taken from the germline V gene, the CDR1 and CDR2 loops are MNHNS and SASEGT.

Here the chain combines TRBV6-1 and TRBJ1-1; no D gene call is confident. This sample comprised CD8+ T cells from peripheral blood mononuclear cells, obtained in the first trimester of pregnancy. The clonotype originates from a female donor with multiple sclerosis, enrolled in a pregnancy study. The CDR3 reads as follows: CASSHELWNTEAFF. The bases read TGTGCCAGCAGCCACGAGCTTTGGAACACTGAAGCTTTCTTT.